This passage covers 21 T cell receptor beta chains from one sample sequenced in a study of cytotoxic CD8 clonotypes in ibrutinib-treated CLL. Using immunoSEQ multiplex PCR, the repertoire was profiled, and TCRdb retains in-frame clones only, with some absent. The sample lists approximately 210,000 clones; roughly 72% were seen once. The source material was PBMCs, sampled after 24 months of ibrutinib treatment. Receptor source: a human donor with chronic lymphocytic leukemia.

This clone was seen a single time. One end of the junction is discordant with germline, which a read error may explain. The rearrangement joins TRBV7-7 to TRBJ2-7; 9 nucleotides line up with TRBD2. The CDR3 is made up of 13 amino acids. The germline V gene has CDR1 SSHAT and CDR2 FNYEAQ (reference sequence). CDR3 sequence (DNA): TGTGCTAGCAGCTTAGCGGGAGTCGGAGAGCAGTACTTC. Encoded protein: CASSLAGVGEQYF.

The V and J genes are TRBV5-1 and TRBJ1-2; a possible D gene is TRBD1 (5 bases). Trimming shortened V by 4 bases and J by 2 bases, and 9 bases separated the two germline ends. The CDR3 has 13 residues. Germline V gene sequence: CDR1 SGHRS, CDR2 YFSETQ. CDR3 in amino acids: CASSVDRNYGYTF. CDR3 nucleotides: TGCGCCAGCAGCGTCGACAGAAACTATGGCTACACCTTC.

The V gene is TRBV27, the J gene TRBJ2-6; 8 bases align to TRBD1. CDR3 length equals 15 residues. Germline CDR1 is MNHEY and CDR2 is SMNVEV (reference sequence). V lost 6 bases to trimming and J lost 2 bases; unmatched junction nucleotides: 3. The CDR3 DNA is TGTGCCAGCAGGTTACAGGGGGCTGGGGCCAACGTCCTGACTTTC. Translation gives CASRLQGAGANVLTF. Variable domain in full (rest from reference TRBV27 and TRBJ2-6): EAQVTQNPRYLITVTGKKLTVTCSQNMNHEYMSWYRQDPGLGLRQIYYSMNVEVTDKGDVPEGYKVSRKEKRNFPLILESPSPNQTSLYFCASRLQGAGANVLTFGAGSRLTVL.

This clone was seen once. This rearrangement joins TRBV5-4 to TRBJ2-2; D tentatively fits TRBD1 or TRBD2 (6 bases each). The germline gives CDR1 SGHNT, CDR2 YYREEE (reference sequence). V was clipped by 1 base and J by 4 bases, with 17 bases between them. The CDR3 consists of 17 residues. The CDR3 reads CASSLIVGGLVTGELFF. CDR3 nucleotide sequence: TGTGCCAGCAGCTTGATCGTAGGGGGACTCGTCACCGGGGAGCTGTTTTTT.

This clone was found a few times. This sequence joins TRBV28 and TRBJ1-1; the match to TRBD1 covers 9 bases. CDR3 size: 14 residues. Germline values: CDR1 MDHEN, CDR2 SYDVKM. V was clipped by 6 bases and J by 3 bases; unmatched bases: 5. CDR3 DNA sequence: TGTGCCAGCAGCTACAGGGGGCGGGACACTGAAGCTTTCTTT. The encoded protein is CASSYRGRDTEAFF.

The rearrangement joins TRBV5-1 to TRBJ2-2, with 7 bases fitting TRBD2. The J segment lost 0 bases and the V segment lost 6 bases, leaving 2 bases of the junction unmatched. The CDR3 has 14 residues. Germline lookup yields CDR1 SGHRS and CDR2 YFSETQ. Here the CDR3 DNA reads TGCGCCAGCACTAGCGGAGCGAACACCGGGGAGCTGTTTTTT. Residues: CASTSGANTGELFF.

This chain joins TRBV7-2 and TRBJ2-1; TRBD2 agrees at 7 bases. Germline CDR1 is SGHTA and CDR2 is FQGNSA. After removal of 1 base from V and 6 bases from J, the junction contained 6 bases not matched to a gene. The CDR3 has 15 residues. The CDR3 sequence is CASSLGRLAANEQFF. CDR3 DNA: TGTGCCAGCAGCTTAGGTAGACTAGCCGCCAATGAGCAGTTCTTC. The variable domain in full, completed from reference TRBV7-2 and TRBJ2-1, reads GAGVSQSPSNKVTEKGKDVELRCDPISGHTALYWYRQSLGQGLEFLIYFQGNSAPDKSGLPSDRFSAERTGGSVSTLTIQRTQQEDSAVYLCASSLGRLAANEQFFGPGTRLTVL.

CDR3 nucleotide sequence: TGTGCTAGTGGTTTGGGACTAGAAGAGGGTGAGCAGTTCTTC. Its protein product is CASGLGLEEGEQFF. This sequence joins TRBV12-5 and TRBJ2-1; D might be TRBD2 (6 bases). Germline CDR1 is LGHNT and CDR2 is FRNRAP. Trimming cost V 1 base and J 9 bases, with 13 bases left between them. CDR3 length: 14 amino acids. The full variable domain, completed using reference TRBV12-5 and TRBJ2-1, is DARVTQTPRHKVTEMGQEVTMRCQPILGHNTVFWYRQTMMQGLELLAYFRNRAPLDDSGMPKDRFSAEMPDATLATLKIQPSEPRDSAVYFCASGLGLEEGEQFFGPGTRLTVL.

The CDR3 here is CASSVRDRVNGYTF. Here the CDR3 DNA reads TGTGCCAGCAGCGTCCGGGACAGGGTAAATGGCTACACCTTC. The chain couples TRBV28 to TRBJ1-2; 9 nucleotides match TRBD1. The CDR3 spans 14 residues. Germline V lookup: CDR1 MDHEN, CDR2 SYDVKM. V lost 6 bases and J lost 6; bases outside the gene matches: 8.

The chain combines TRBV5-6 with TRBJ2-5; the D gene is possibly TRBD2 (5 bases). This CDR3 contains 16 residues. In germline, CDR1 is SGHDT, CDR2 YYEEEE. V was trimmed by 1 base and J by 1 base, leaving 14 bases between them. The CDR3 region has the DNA TGTGCCAGCAGCTTGCGAGGGCCCAGGAGCCAAGAGACCCAGTACTTC. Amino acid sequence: CASSLRGPRSQETQYF.

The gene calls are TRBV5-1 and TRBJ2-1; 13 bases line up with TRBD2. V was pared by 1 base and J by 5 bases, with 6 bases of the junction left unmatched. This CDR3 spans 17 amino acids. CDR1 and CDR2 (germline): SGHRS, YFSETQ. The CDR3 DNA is TGCGCCAGCAGCTTGCGACTAGCGGGAGGTTTTGACAATGAGCAGTTCTTC. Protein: CASSLRLAGGFDNEQFF.

DNA for the CDR3: TGTGCCAGCAGCTCAAGAGACAGCAGCTCCTACGAGCAGTACTTC. Translating it yields CASSSRDSSSYEQYF. The chain joins TRBV7-2 to TRBJ2-7; D may be TRBD1 (5 bases). V gave up 4 bases and J gave up 0 bases, with 13 bases separating them. The CDR3 is 15 residues long. Germline CDR1 is SGHTA and CDR2 is FQGNSA.

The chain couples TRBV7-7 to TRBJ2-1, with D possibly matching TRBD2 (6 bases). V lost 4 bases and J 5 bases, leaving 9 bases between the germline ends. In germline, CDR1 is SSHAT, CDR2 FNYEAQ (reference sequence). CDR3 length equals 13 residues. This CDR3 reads CASSSGLDNEQFF. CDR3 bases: TGTGCCAGCAGCTCGGGACTTGACAATGAGCAGTTCTTC.

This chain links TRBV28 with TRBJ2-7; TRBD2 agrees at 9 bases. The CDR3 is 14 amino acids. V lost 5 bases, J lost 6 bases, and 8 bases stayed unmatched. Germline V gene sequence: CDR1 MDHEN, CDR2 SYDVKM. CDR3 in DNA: TGTGCCAGCAGTCTATCGGGACTAGCAGGCGAGCAGTACTTC. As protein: CASSLSGLAGEQYF.

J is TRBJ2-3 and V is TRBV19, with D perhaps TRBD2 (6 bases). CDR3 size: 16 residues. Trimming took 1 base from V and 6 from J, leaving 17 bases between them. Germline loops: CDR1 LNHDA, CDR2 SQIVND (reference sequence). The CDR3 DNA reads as TGTGCCAGTAGTATAGGCCCTAGCGCGAAGGGGGATACGCAGTATTTT. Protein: CASSIGPSAKGDTQYF.

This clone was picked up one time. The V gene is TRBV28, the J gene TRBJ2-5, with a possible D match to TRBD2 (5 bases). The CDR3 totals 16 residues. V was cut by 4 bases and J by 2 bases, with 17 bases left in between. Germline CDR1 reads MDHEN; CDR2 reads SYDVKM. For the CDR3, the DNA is TGTGCCAGCAGTTCGGGCCAAAGAGGGCGTCAAGAGACCCAGTACTTC. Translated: CASSSGQRGRQETQYF.

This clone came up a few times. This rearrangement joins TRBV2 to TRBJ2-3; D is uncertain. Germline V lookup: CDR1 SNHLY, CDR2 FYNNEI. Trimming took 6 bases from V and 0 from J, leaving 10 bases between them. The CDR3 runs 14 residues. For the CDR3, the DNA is TGTGCCAGCAGGGGCGTTCCTAGCACAGATACGCAGTATTTT. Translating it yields CASRGVPSTDTQYF.

Here the CDR3 reads CASSQELGYSNQPQHF. The DNA for the CDR3 is TGCGCCAGCAGCCAAGAACTCGGGTATAGCAATCAGCCCCAGCATTTT. The chain employs TRBV4-1 and TRBJ1-5; D gene ambiguous. V was cut by 0 bases and J by 0 bases, with 9 bases left in between. The CDR3 totals 16 residues. Germline V lookup: CDR1 MGHRA, CDR2 YSYEKL.

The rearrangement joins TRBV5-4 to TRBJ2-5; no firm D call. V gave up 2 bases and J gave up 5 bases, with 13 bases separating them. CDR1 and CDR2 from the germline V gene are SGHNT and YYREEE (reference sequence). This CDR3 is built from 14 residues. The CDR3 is CASSFGFQAETQYF. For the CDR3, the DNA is TGTGCCAGCAGCTTTGGTTTTCAGGCGGAGACCCAGTACTTC. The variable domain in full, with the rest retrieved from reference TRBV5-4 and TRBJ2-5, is ETGVTQSPTHLIKTRGQQVTLRCSSQSGHNTVSWYQQALGQGPQFIFQYYREEENGRGNFPPRFSGLQFPNYSSELNVNALELDDSALYLCASSFGFQAETQYFGPGTRLLVL.

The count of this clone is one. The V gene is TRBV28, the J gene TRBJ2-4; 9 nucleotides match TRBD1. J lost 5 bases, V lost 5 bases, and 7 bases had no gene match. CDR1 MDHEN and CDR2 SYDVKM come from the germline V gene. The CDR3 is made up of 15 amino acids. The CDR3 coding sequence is TGTGCCAGCAGTCTCGCGGGGACAGGGCAAAACATTCAGTACTTC. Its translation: CASSLAGTGQNIQYF.

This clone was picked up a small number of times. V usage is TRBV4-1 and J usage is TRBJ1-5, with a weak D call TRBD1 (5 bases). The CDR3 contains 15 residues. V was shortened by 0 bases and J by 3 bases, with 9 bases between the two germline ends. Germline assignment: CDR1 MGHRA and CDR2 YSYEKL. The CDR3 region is CASSQDEDTNQPQHF. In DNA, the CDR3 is TGCGCCAGCAGCCAAGACGAGGACACCAATCAGCCCCAGCATTTT.